One and the same sample provided the 12 T cell receptor beta chains below, sequenced in a study of blood T cell repertoires in COVID-19. Repertoires were generated with immunoSEQ multiplex PCR, while TCRdb's copy carries only in-frame clones and drops some. This sample yields approximately 290,000 clones, of which roughly 90% are seen a single time; around 10% belongs to the top ten. The sample comprised peripheral blood. The receptors here all came from a woman in her 30s with COVID-19, enrolled during active disease.

The chain employs TRBV11-2 and TRBJ1-1, with D unresolved. Germline assignment: CDR1 SGHAT and CDR2 FQNNGV. The CDR3 is 12 amino acids. Trimming shortened V by 5 bases and J by 5 bases, and 9 bases separated the two germline ends. The CDR3: CASSVLRTEAFF. DNA of the CDR3: TGTGCCAGCAGCGTTCTGAGGACTGAAGCTTTCTTT.

This clone has a single count. CDR3 residues: CASSQLQGGINQPQHF. The CDR3 DNA is TGCGCCAGCAGCCAACTACAGGGGGGTATCAATCAGCCCCAGCATTTT. J is TRBJ1-5 and V is TRBV4-1; 8 bases match TRBD1. CDR1 is MGHRA, CDR2 YSYEKL, per germline. This CDR3 has 16 residues. Trimming cost V 2 bases and J 3 bases; bases outside gene matches: 6.

The chain employs TRBV4-1 and TRBJ2-7, with a possible D match to TRBD1 (5 bases). V shed 6 bases and J shed 2 bases, with 14 bases lying between them. Germline lookup yields CDR1 MGHRA and CDR2 YSYEKL. The CDR3 covers 14 residues. DNA for the CDR3: TGCGCCAGCAGGTTACAGGTTTCCACCTACGAGCAGTACTTC. Protein sequence: CASRLQVSTYEQYF.

This chain links TRBV19 with TRBJ2-3; D is perhaps TRBD2 (6 bases). Germline lookup yields CDR1 LNHDA and CDR2 SQIVND (reference sequence). Trimming shortened V by 6 bases and J by 2 bases, and 15 bases separated the two germline ends. The CDR3 totals 15 residues. CDR3 sequence (DNA): TGTGCCAGTAGGAGGACGGGACTTATCACAGATACGCAGTATTTT. It is translated as CASRRTGLITDTQYF.

V gene TRBV5-5 combines with J gene TRBJ2-5, with a tentative D call TRBD2 (6 bases). The germline V gene has CDR1 SGHKS and CDR2 YYEKEE (reference sequence). The CDR3 contains 20 residues. V was pared by 4 bases and J by 2 bases, with 30 bases between. CDR3 amino acids: CASSHLPRWGGNLPQETQYF. The CDR3 coding sequence is TGTGCCAGCAGCCACCTTCCTAGATGGGGAGGTAACTTACCTCAAGAGACCCAGTACTTC.

This rearrangement joins TRBV20-1 to TRBJ2-5; no clear D. Per the germline V gene, CDR1 is DFQATT and CDR2 is SNEGSKA (reference sequence). V dropped 6 bases and J dropped 6 bases, with 8 bases sitting between them. The CDR3 runs 10 residues. CDR3 sequence: CSATLQTQYF. DNA of the CDR3: TGCAGTGCCACATTGCAGACCCAGTACTTC.

The CDR3 region has the DNA TGTGCCAGCAGGAACGTGGGGGGGGGCAACAATGAGCAGTTCTTC. Residues: CASRNVGGGNNEQFF. The rearrangement joins TRBV6-6 to TRBJ2-1, with D possibly being TRBD2 (7 bases). The V end lost 6 bases, the J end lost 5 bases, and 17 bases lay between the germline ends. Per germline, CDR1 MNHNY and CDR2 SVGAGI (reference sequence). The length of the CDR3 is 15 residues.

The rearrangement links TRBV19 to TRBJ1-2; perhaps TRBD1 as D (6 bases). Germline CDR1 and CDR2: LNHDA and SQIVND (reference sequence). The CDR3 consists of 13 residues. The ends were cut back, 10 bases at V and 3 bases at J, with 15 bases in the middle. The CDR3 sequence: CATRERGYYGYTF. The CDR3 nucleotides are TGTGCCACCAGAGAGAGGGGGTACTATGGCTACACCTTC.

The chain has TRBV11-2 and TRBJ2-5, with 10 nucleotides matching TRBD1. The CDR3 consists of 16 residues. Germline V lookup: CDR1 SGHAT, CDR2 FQNNGV. Germline trimming cut 8 bases from V and 5 bases from J; bases unmatched to any gene: 14. CDR3: CASRPGVDRGLETQYF. CDR3 coding DNA: TGTGCCAGCCGACCTGGTGTGGACAGGGGGTTGGAGACCCAGTACTTC.

The chain is built from TRBV29-1 and TRBJ2-2; 10 nucleotides align to TRBD2. The CDR3 spans 13 residues. From germline, CDR1 is SQVTM and CDR2 ANQGSEA. The J segment lost 3 bases and the V segment lost 5 bases, leaving 0 bases of the junction unmatched. The CDR3 loop is CSVLAGDTGELFF. In DNA form, the CDR3 reads TGCAGCGTTCTAGCGGGAGACACCGGGGAGCTGTTTTTT.

The gene calls are TRBV6-5 and TRBJ1-5; perhaps TRBD1 as D (5 bases). The germline CDR1 and CDR2 sequences are MNHEY and SVGAGI. This CDR3 comprises 13 residues. Deletions cut 5 bases from V and 5 bases from J, with 10 bases between. The CDR3: CASSPWGDQPQHF. The CDR3, as DNA: TGTGCCAGCAGTCCTTGGGGGGATCAGCCCCAGCATTTT.

This clone was observed a few times. Other DNA sequences in this sample translate to the same CDR3. The V gene is TRBV9, the J gene TRBJ2-7; TRBD1 aligns across 10 bases. The CDR3 consists of 13 residues. With 3 bases clipped from V and 4 bases from J, the junction kept 1 base outside the gene matches. Germline V gene data show CDR1 as SGDLS and CDR2 as YYNGEE. The CDR3 reads CASSGQGAYEQYF. CDR3 DNA sequence: TGTGCCAGCAGCGGACAGGGGGCTTACGAGCAGTACTTC.